The 24 T cell receptor beta chains below all came from one sample that was sequenced in a study of CD8 T cells in ankylosing spondylitis (dated by TCRdb to the late 2010s). Library creation used 5' RACE. TCRdb lists the instrument as Illumina HiSeq 2500. TCRdb's own reprocessing of the public reads used fastp at Q25 and MiXCR and kept productive beta chains. Each entry is one CDR3 protein sequence, shown with its most common DNA and genes. In this sample the table shows about 320,000 distinct CDR3 sequences, roughly 11% of which occur a single time. The ten largest clones add up to roughly 9% of the sample. The material sequenced was blood, either unsorted or a sorted T cell fraction (not recorded which). These receptors were taken from a female donor with ankylosing spondylitis or in good health (not recorded which).

This clonotype was seen only a few times. The chain has TRBV20-1 and TRBJ2-2; D is possibly TRBD1 or TRBD2 (5 bases each). The CDR3 loop spans 15 amino acids. Germline values: CDR1 DFQATT, CDR2 SNEGSKA (reference sequence). Trimming cost V 4 bases and J 1 base, with 13 bases left between them. The CDR3 reads CSAKELGRNTGELFF. The CDR3 DNA reads TGCAGTGCTAAGGAACTGGGACGGAACACCGGGGAGCTGTTTTTT.

This rearrangement joins TRBV21-1 to TRBJ2-2; the table assigns TRBD1, which was not confirmed against the DNA. TRBV21-1 is noted as a pseudogene. This CDR3 is 17 amino acids long. The CDR3, as DNA: TGTGCCAGCAGCGGTAGGGACAGGCGAACGAACACCGGGGAGCTGTTTTTT. Its protein product is CASSGRDRRTNTGELFF.

Comments on this clonotype: A much larger clone differs from this one at a single base, so this may be a read error. This rearrangement joins TRBV20-1 to TRBJ1-4, with D possibly being TRBD1 (6 bases). CDR1 is DFQATT, CDR2 SNEGSKA, per germline (reference sequence). The CDR3 loop spans 15 amino acids. V lost 5 bases and J 6 bases, leaving 19 bases between the germline ends. This chain's CDR3 is CSAGPRTAFYEKLFF. The CDR3 DNA reads as TGCAGTGCTGGTCCAAGGACAGCTTTCTATGAAAAACTGTTTTTT.

This clonotype was observed at least ten times. The rearrangement links TRBV29-1 to TRBJ2-5; TRBD1 matches at 9 bases. The CDR3 has 14 residues. Losses at the gene ends were 3 bases for V and 4 bases for J; bases not matched to a gene: 6. Looked up from germline, CDR1 is SQVTM and CDR2 is ANQGSEA. CDR3 protein: CSVDGLDRGETQYF. In DNA, the CDR3 is TGCAGCGTTGACGGTCTGGACAGGGGAGAGACCCAGTACTTC.

The V gene is TRBV6-1, the J gene TRBJ2-3; no reliable D call. Germline V gene sequence: CDR1 MNHNS, CDR2 SASEGT. The CDR3 covers 14 residues. The V end lost 6 bases, the J end lost 7 bases, and 17 bases lay between the germline ends. The CDR3 sequence is CASSSKGLPHTQYF. DNA for the CDR3: TGTGCCAGCAGCTCCAAGGGTCTACCACATACGCAGTATTTT.

This clonotype was picked up many times. The chain couples TRBV20-1 to TRBJ1-2, with D uncertain. CDR3 length: 14 residues. V lost 2 bases and J lost 8, with 18 bases in between. CDR1 is DFQATT and CDR2 is SNEGSKA in the germline V gene (reference sequence). CDR3 nucleotides: TGCAGTGCTAGATCCCCAGTTTCACGGTCCGGCTACACCTTC. This sequence encodes CSARSPVSRSGYTF.

This clonotype was counted many times. The V call is TRBV12-3 or TRBV12-4, the J call TRBJ2-1; no firm D call. The CDR3 runs 12 residues. Deletions cut 4 bases from V and 9 bases from J, with 10 bases between. Written as DNA, the CDR3 is TGTGCCAGCAGTTCCCTCCGCAGTGAGCAGTTCTTC. It codes for CASSSLRSEQFF.

The V call is TRBV5-1, the J call TRBJ2-3; TRBD2 agrees at 13 bases. V gave up 2 bases and J gave up 4 bases; unmatched junction bases: 1. The CDR3 has 15 amino acids. Germline V gene sequence: CDR1 SGHRS, CDR2 YFSETQ. This chain's CDR3 is CASSLLAGGPDTQYF. The CDR3 DNA follows: TGCGCCAGCAGCTTACTAGCGGGAGGGCCAGATACGCAGTATTTT.

The chain has TRBV3-1 and TRBJ2-7; D not certain. CDR1 and CDR2 (germline): LGHDT, YNNKEL (reference sequence). The length of the CDR3 is 14 residues. V dropped 0 bases and J dropped 3 bases, with 9 bases sitting between them. DNA of the CDR3: TGTGCCAGCAGCCAAGAGAGGCATGACTACGAGCAGTACTTC. It codes for CASSQERHDYEQYF.

As concerns this clonotype: At one end the junction does not follow the germline gene, possibly because of a read error. The V gene is TRBV5-1, the J gene TRBJ2-7; the D is unclear. This CDR3 has 13 residues. Germline V CDR1 and CDR2: SGHRS, YFSETQ. CDR3 residues: CASSLAEAYEPYF. The CDR3 DNA reads as TGCGCCAGCAGCTTGGCCGAGGCCTACGAGCCGTACTTC.

This clonotype has a count of ten or more. The chain combines TRBV5-5 with TRBJ2-3, with a weak D call TRBD2 (7 bases). Germline lookup yields CDR1 SGHKS and CDR2 YYEKEE (reference sequence). The CDR3 extends over 15 amino acids. Trimming cost V 4 bases and J 3 bases, with 15 bases left between them. The CDR3 bases are TGTGCCAGCAGCCTCACGGGGGGCCCTACAGATACGCAGTATTTT. Translating gives CASSLTGGPTDTQYF.

The V call is TRBV29-1, the J call TRBJ2-3, with a tentative D call TRBD1 (5 bases). Germline CDR1 SQVTM, CDR2 ANQGSEA. V gave up 4 bases and J gave up 2 bases, with 19 bases separating them. The CDR3 runs to 16 residues. CDR3 nucleotide sequence: TGCAGCGTTGTAGGGGCAACTACACAACTCACAGATACGCAGTATTTT. Its translation: CSVVGATTQLTDTQYF.

This clonotype was seen many times. V and J are TRBV28 and TRBJ2-7; D is unresolved. Looked up from germline, CDR1 is MDHEN and CDR2 is SYDVKM. CDR3 size: 14 residues. Trimming removed 6 bases at V and 1 base at J, with 13 bases between. The CDR3 bases are TGTGCCAGCAGAGGTCGGACGGCATCCTACGAGCAGTACTTC. Protein sequence: CASRGRTASYEQYF.

This clonotype was seen at least ten times. The chain links TRBV20-1 to TRBJ1-4, with D unresolved. The V end lost 5 bases, the J end lost 14 bases, and 15 bases lay between the germline ends. Looked up from germline, CDR1 is DFQATT and CDR2 is SNEGSKA (reference sequence). The CDR3 is made up of 11 amino acids. Here the CDR3 reads CSAPRVGSLFF. As DNA, the CDR3 is TGCAGTGCTCCGAGGGTGGGCAGTCTGTTTTTT.

This clonotype has only a few counts. The chain employs TRBV29-1 and TRBJ1-5; D uncertain. V lost 1 base, J lost 7 bases, and 11 bases lay in between. The CDR3 consists of 13 residues. The germline V gene encodes CDR1 SQVTM and CDR2 ANQGSEA. CDR3 residues: CSVEGPLGQPQHF. The CDR3 nucleotides read TGCAGCGTTGAAGGTCCTCTTGGACAGCCCCAGCATTTT.

In this sample, this clonotype turned up many times. J is TRBJ1-2 and V is TRBV12-3 or TRBV12-4; a weak D match, TRBD1 (6 bases). The CDR3 totals 15 residues. V lost 4 bases to trimming and J lost 8 bases, with 20 bases between them. The CDR3, as DNA: TGTGCCAGCAGTTCCCGGGGGGCCCCAAGAGGGGGCTACACCTTC. Translating it yields CASSSRGAPRGGYTF.

In its sample, this clonotype was seen many times. The V gene is TRBV20-1, the J gene TRBJ2-3, with 14 positions matching TRBD2. The CDR3 spans 16 residues. Trimming removed 6 bases from V and 3 bases from J; junction bases left unmatched: 8. CDR1 is DFQATT and CDR2 is SNEGSKA in the germline V gene (reference sequence). The CDR3 loop reads CSARTGLAGGTDTQYF. The CDR3 bases are TGCAGTGCCAGGACAGGACTAGCGGGAGGTACAGATACGCAGTATTTT.

This clonotype showed up many times. The V and J genes are TRBV3-1 and TRBJ1-1; no firm D call. The CDR3 has 14 amino acids. In germline, CDR1 is LGHDT, CDR2 YNNKEL (reference sequence). V was trimmed by 0 bases and J by 4 bases, leaving 9 bases between them. The CDR3 nucleotides are TGTGCCAGCAGCCAAGATTCCCATTTCACTGAAGCTTTCTTT. It specifies CASSQDSHFTEAFF.

The chain employs TRBV28 and TRBJ2-7; no clear D. Deletions cut 6 bases from V and 3 bases from J, with 9 bases between. CDR3 size: 12 residues. CDR1 and CDR2 (germline): MDHEN, SYDVKM. Written as DNA, the CDR3 is TGTGCCAGCAGCCCTTGGGGCTACGAGCAGTACTTC. This translates into CASSPWGYEQYF.

This clonotype was seen at least ten times. This rearrangement joins TRBV6-1 to TRBJ1-5, with no clear D. The CDR3 spans 12 residues. Trimming cost V 7 bases and J 6 bases, with 10 bases left between them. The V gene's germline CDR1 is MNHNS and CDR2 SASEGT. The CDR3 sequence is CASTRAGQPQHF. The CDR3 region has the DNA TGTGCCAGCACCCGGGCGGGTCAGCCCCAGCATTTT.

This clonotype was seen a few times. The chain has TRBV7-6 and TRBJ2-1; the match to TRBD2 covers 10 bases. Looked up from germline, CDR1 is SGHVS and CDR2 is FNYEAQ. This CDR3 is 15 amino acids long. The V gene end was trimmed by 4 bases and the J gene end by 7 bases; junction bases not matched to a gene: 7. CDR3 DNA sequence: TGTGCCAGCAGCTCAGGACTAGCGGTAAAGAATGAGCAGTTCTTC. It translates to CASSSGLAVKNEQFF.

This clonotype was recorded at least ten times. CDR3 sequence reads: CASREDIAKNIQYF. Written as DNA, the CDR3 is TGTGCCAGCCGGGAGGATATAGCCAAAAACATTCAGTACTTC. The chain combines TRBV6-1 with TRBJ2-4, with TRBD2 identical over 7 bases. Germline CDR1 MNHNS, CDR2 SASEGT. With V trimmed by 8 bases and J by 0 bases, 4 bases remained unmatched. CDR3 length: 14 amino acids.

Ten or more counts support this clonotype. The J gene is TRBJ2-5, the V gene TRBV2; 9 bases fit TRBD2. Germline lookup yields CDR1 SNHLY and CDR2 FYNNEI. The CDR3 has 16 residues. Losses at the gene ends were 4 bases for V and 5 bases for J; bases not matched to a gene: 11. The CDR3 sequence is CASSGSGLAYGETQYF. The DNA of the CDR3 is TGTGCCAGCAGTGGCTCGGGACTAGCCTACGGGGAGACCCAGTACTTC.

This clonotype was found many times. The chain combines TRBV10-3 with TRBJ1-4; 7 nucleotides align to TRBD1. Germline-derived CDR1 and CDR2 are ENHRY and SYGVKD. V trimming: 0 bases; J trimming: 6 bases; junction bases outside the gene matches: 4. This CDR3 spans 15 amino acids. The CDR3: CAISESRGPDEKLFF. The CDR3 nucleotides are TGTGCCATCAGTGAGTCAAGGGGGCCGGATGAAAAACTGTTTTTT.